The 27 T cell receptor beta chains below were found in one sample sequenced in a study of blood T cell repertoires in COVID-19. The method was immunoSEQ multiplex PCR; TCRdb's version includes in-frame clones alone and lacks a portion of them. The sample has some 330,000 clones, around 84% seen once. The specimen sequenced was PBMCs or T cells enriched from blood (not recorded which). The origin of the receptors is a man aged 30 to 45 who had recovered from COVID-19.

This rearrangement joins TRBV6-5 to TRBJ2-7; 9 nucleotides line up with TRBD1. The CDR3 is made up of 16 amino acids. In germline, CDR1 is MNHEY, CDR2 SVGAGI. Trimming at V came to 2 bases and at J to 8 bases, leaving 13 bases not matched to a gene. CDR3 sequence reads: CASSYLPTRDRDQQYF. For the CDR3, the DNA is TGTGCCAGCAGTTACCTACCCACTCGGGACAGGGACCAGCAGTACTTC.

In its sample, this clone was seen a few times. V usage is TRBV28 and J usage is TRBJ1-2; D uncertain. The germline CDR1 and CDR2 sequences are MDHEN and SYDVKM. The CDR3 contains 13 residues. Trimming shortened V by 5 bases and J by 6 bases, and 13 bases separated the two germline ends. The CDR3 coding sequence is TGTGCCAGCAGTGTATTAAACTCCCATGGCTACACCTTC. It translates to CASSVLNSHGYTF.

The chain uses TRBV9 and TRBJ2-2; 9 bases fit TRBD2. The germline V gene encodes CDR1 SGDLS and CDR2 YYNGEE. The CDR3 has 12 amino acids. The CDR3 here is CASGGFTGELFF. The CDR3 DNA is TGTGCGAGCGGGGGGTTCACCGGGGAGCTGTTTTTT. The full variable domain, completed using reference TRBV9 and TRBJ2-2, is DSGVTQTPKHLITATGQRVTLRCSPRSGDLSVYWYQQSLDQGLQFLIQYYNGEERAKGNILERFSAQQFPDLHSELNLSSLELGDSALYFCASGGFTGELFFGEGSRLTVL.

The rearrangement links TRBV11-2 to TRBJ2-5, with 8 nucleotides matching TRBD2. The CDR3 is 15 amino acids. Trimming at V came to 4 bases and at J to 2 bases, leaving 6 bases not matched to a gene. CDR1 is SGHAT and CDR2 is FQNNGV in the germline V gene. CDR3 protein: CASSWGLAGQETQYF. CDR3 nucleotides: TGTGCCAGCAGCTGGGGGTTAGCGGGACAAGAGACCCAGTACTTC.

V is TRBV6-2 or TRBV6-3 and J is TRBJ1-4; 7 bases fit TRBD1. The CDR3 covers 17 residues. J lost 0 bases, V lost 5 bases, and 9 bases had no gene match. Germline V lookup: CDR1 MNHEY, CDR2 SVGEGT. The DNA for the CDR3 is TGTGCCAGCAGTCGCCGGGACAGCAACCCAACTAATGAAAAACTGTTTTTT. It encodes CASSRRDSNPTNEKLFF.

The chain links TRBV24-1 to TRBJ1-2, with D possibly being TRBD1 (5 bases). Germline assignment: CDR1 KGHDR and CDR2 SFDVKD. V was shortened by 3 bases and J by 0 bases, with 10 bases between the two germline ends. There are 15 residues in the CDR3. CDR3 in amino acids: CATSDPKTANYGYTF. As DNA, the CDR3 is TGTGCCACCAGTGATCCGAAGACAGCTAACTATGGCTACACCTTC.

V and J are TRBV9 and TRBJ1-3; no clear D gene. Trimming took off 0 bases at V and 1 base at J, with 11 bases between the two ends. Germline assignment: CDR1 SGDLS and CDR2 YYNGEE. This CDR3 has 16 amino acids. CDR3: CASSVVPERSGNTIYF. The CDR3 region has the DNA TGTGCCAGCAGCGTAGTGCCCGAGAGATCTGGAAACACCATATATTTT.

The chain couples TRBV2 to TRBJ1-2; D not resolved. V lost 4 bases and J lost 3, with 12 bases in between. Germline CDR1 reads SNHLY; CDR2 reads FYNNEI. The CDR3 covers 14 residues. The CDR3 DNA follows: TGTGCCAGCAGTGGTAGGAGACGGGACTATGGCTACACCTTC. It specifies CASSGRRRDYGYTF.

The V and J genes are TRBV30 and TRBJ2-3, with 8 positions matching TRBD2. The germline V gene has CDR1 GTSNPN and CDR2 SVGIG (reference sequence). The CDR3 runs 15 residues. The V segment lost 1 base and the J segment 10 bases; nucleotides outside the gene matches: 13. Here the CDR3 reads CAWSGGLAQLSSQYF. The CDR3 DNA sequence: TGTGCCTGGAGTGGAGGACTAGCCCAACTATCTTCGCAGTATTTT.

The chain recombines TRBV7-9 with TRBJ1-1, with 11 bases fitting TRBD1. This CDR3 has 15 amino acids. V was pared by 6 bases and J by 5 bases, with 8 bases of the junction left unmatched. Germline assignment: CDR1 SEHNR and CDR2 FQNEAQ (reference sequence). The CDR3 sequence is CASSRTGGLWTEAFF. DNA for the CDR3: TGTGCCAGCAGTCGGACAGGGGGCTTGTGGACTGAAGCTTTCTTT.

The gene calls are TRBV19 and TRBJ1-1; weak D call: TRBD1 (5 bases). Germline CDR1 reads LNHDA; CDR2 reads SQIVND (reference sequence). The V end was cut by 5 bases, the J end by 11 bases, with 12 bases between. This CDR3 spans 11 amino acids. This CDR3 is CASSGGTVAFF. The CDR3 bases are TGTGCCAGTAGTGGGGGGACGGTGGCTTTCTTT.

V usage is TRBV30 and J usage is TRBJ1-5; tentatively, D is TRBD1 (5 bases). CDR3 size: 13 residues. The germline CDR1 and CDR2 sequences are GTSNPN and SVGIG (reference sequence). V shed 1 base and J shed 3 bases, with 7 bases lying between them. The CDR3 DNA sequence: TGTGCCTGGAGTGGACAGAACAATCAGCCCCAGCATTTT. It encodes CAWSGQNNQPQHF.

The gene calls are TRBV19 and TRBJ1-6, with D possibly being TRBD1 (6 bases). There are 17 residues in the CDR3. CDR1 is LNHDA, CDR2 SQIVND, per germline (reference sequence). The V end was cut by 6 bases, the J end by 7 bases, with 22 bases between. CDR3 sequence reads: CASRAGVTGMRNSPLHF. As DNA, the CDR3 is TGTGCCAGTAGGGCGGGGGTAACAGGGATGAGGAATTCACCCCTCCACTTT.

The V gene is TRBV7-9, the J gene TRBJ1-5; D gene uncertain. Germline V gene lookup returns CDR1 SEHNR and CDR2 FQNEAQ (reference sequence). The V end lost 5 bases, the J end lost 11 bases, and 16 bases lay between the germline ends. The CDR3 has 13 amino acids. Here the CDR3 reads CASSRTPSRAQHF. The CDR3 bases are TGTGCCAGCAGCCGAACACCGTCGAGGGCCCAGCATTTT.

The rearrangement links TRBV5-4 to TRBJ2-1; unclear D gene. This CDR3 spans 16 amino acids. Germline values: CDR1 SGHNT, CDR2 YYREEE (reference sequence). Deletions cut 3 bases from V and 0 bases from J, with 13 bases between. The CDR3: CASSSLTLSSYNEQFF. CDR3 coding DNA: TGTGCCAGCAGCTCCCTAACTTTAAGCTCCTACAATGAGCAGTTCTTC.

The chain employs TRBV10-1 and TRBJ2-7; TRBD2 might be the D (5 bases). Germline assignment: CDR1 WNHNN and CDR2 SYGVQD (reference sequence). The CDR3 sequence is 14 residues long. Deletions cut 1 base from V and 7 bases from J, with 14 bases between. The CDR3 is CASSEWQASGEQYF. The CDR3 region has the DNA TGCGCCAGCAGTGAGTGGCAGGCCTCGGGAGAGCAGTACTTC.

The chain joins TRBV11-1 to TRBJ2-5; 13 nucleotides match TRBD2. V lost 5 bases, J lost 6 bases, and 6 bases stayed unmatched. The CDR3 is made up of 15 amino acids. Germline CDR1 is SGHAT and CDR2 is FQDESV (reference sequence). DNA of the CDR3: TGTGCCAGCAGCGTGGGACTAGCGGGGCCCAAGACCCAGTACTTC. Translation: CASSVGLAGPKTQYF.

The CDR3 is CASSERAGRSSETQYF. Written as DNA, the CDR3 is TGTGCCAGCAGCGAAAGGGCAGGGAGGTCTTCAGAGACCCAGTACTTC. The V gene is TRBV6-1, the J gene TRBJ2-5; tentative D call: TRBD2 (6 bases). Trimming took 6 bases from V and 4 from J, leaving 21 bases between them. The CDR3 has 16 amino acids. The germline gives CDR1 MNHNS, CDR2 SASEGT.

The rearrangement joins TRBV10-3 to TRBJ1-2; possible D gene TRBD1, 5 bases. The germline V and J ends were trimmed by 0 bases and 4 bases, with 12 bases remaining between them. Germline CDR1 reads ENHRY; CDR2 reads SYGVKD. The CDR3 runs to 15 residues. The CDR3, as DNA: TGTGCCATCAGTGAGTCGGGGCAGCGCGCCTATGGCTACACCTTC. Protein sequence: CAISESGQRAYGYTF.

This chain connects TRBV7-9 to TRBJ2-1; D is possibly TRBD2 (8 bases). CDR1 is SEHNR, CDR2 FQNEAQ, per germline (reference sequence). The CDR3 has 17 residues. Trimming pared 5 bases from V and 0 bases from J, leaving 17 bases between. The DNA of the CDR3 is TGTGCCAGCAGCCTGAGGGGGCTAGCGGGCTCCTACAATGAGCAGTTCTTC. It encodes CASSLRGLAGSYNEQFF. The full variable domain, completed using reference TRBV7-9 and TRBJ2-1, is DTGVSQNPRHKITKRGQNVTFRCDPISEHNRLYWYRQTLGQGPEFLTYFQNEAQLEKSRLLSDRFSAERPKGSFSTLEIQRTEQGDSAMYLCASSLRGLAGSYNEQFFGPGTRLTVL.

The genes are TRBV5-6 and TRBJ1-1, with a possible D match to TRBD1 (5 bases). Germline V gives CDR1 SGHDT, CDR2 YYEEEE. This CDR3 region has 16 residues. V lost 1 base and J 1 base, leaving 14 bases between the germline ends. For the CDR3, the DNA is TGTGCCAGCAGCTTGACAGCCGGGACTTGGAACACTGAAGCTTTCTTT. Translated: CASSLTAGTWNTEAFF.

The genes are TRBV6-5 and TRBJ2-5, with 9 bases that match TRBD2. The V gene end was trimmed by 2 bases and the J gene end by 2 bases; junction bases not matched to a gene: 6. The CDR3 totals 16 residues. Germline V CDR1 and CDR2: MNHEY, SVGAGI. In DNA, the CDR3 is TGTGCCAGCAGTTACAATAGCGGGGGCCTACAAGAGACCCAGTACTTC. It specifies CASSYNSGGLQETQYF.

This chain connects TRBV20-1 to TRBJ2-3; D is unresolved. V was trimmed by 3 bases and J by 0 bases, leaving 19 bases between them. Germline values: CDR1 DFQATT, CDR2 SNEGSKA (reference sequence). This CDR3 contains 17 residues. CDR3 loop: CSASVSHRATSTDTQYF. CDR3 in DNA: TGCAGTGCTAGTGTGTCCCACAGAGCTACTAGCACAGATACGCAGTATTTT.

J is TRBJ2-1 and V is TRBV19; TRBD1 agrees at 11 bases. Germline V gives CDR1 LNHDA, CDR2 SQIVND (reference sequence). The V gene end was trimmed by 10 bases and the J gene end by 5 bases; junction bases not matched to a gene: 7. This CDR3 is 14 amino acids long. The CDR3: CATIRDRGNNEQFF. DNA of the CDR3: TGTGCCACTATCCGGGACAGGGGGAACAATGAGCAGTTCTTC.

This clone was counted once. The CDR3 is CASSSDRSSYNSPLHF. As DNA, the CDR3 is TGTGCCAGTAGTTCCGACAGGAGCTCCTATAATTCACCCCTCCACTTT. V gene TRBV19 combines with J gene TRBJ1-6, with TRBD1 as a possible D gene (6 bases). The CDR3 loop spans 16 amino acids. Germline assignment: CDR1 LNHDA and CDR2 SQIVND (reference sequence). The V end was cut by 5 bases, the J end by 0 bases, with 11 bases between.

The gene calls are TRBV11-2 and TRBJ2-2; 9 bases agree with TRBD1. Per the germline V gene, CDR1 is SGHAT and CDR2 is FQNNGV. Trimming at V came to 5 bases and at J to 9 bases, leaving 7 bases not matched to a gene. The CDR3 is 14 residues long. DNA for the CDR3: TGTGCCAGCAGCCAAGGACAGGGGAGGCGGGAGCTGTTTTTT. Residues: CASSQGQGRRELFF.

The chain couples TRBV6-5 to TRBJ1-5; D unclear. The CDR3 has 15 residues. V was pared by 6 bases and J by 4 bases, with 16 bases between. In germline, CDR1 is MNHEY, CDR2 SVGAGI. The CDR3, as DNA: TGTGCCAGCAGCGCCGAGCAGGTCAGTAATCAGCCCCAGCATTTT. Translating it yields CASSAEQVSNQPQHF.